Below are 21 T cell receptor beta chains sequenced from a single sample in a study of T cell responses to AZD1222 COVID-19 vaccine. This table comes from immunoSEQ multiplex PCR, and its TCRdb copy is limited to in-frame clones, with some not included. The repertoire holds 95,000 to 150,000 clones, with approximately 85% as singletons. Specimen: peripheral blood, collected on day 0 of AZD1222 vaccination. These receptors were obtained from an adult in good health.

The genes are TRBV27 and TRBJ2-3; 8 nucleotides agree with TRBD1. V trimming: 5 bases; J trimming: 2 bases; junction bases outside the gene matches: 6. This CDR3 has 15 amino acids. Germline V CDR1 and CDR2: MNHEY, SMNVEV (reference sequence). The CDR3 sequence: CASSRTGYDTDTQYF. DNA for the CDR3: TGTGCCAGCAGTAGGACAGGGTACGACACAGATACGCAGTATTTT.

The V gene is TRBV12-3 or TRBV12-4, the J gene TRBJ2-7, with D perhaps matching TRBD2 (6 bases). The CDR3 has 13 residues. V shed 1 base and J shed 3 bases, with 7 bases lying between them. The DNA for the CDR3 is TGTGCCAGCAGTTTAGGCGGGGTCTACGAGCAGTACTTC. Translation: CASSLGGVYEQYF.

This clone was observed once. This sequence joins TRBV27 and TRBJ2-1; D gene ambiguous. The CDR3 runs 15 residues. Per the germline V gene, CDR1 is MNHEY and CDR2 is SMNVEV (reference sequence). The V and J ends lost 4 bases and 6 bases respectively, with 16 bases between them. CDR3 in amino acids: CASSSSYEPLNEQFF. The CDR3 coding sequence is TGTGCCAGCAGTTCCTCGTATGAACCCCTCAATGAGCAGTTCTTC.

This rearrangement joins TRBV7-9 to TRBJ2-7; a possible D gene is TRBD1 (6 bases). The germline V gene has CDR1 SEHNR and CDR2 FQNEAQ (reference sequence). With 1 base removed from V and 7 bases from J, the gap between germline ends came to 17 bases. The CDR3 consists of 15 residues. This CDR3 reads CASSLVGGGVGEQYF. CDR3 coding DNA: TGTGCCAGCAGCTTAGTAGGGGGTGGAGTAGGGGAGCAGTACTTC.

The V gene is TRBV7-2, the J gene TRBJ1-6, with D hard to call. This CDR3 contains 11 residues. Trimming shortened V by 9 bases and J by 12 bases, and 12 bases separated the two germline ends. Germline CDR1 reads SGHTA; CDR2 reads FQGNSA. For the CDR3, the DNA is TGTGCCAGTGGCGGGCTAGAACCCCTCCACTTT. Its translation is CASGGLEPLHF.

This rearrangement joins TRBV14 to TRBJ2-5; D is perhaps TRBD1 (6 bases). V was cut by 4 bases and J by 2 bases, with 14 bases left in between. The CDR3 spans 15 residues. Germline V gene sequence: CDR1 SGHDN, CDR2 FVKESK. This CDR3 reads CASSPQGGGQETQYF. CDR3 DNA: TGTGCCAGCAGCCCACAGGGTGGGGGTCAAGAGACCCAGTACTTC.

The CDR3 DNA reads as TGTGCCTGGAGTGTACAAGCGGGGGGGAGGGAGCTGTTTTTT. Protein sequence: CAWSVQAGGRELFF. The chain links TRBV30 to TRBJ2-2, with 10 bases lining up with TRBD2. The CDR3 spans 14 residues. V shed 0 bases and J 9 bases; nucleotides not matched to a gene: 4. Germline V lookup: CDR1 GTSNPN, CDR2 SVGIG (reference sequence).

This clone was counted once. The CDR3 DNA sequence: TGCAGTGCCTGGGGGGACGGGGGCTACACCTTC. Translating gives CSAWGDGGYTF. The V and J genes are TRBV20-1 and TRBJ1-2; D perhaps matches TRBD1 (5 bases). The CDR3 spans 11 residues. Germline CDR1 and CDR2: DFQATT and SNEGSKA (reference sequence). Trimming stripped 6 bases from V and 8 bases from J, with 13 bases between.

This chain uses TRBV28 with TRBJ1-5; TRBD1 is a possible D gene (6 bases). V was shortened by 9 bases and J by 3 bases, with 9 bases between the two germline ends. Germline V gene data show CDR1 as MDHEN and CDR2 as SYDVKM. The CDR3 covers 12 residues. CDR3: CASGTNNQPQHF. DNA of the CDR3: TGTGCCAGTGGGACAAACAATCAGCCCCAGCATTTT.

The chain links TRBV5-6 to TRBJ2-7; D unclear. From germline, CDR1 is SGHDT and CDR2 YYEEEE. There are 11 residues in the CDR3. With 4 bases removed from V and 6 bases from J, the gap between germline ends came to 8 bases. In nucleotides, the CDR3 is TGTGCCAGCAGCAAAAATGGCGAGCAGTACTTC. This codes for CASSKNGEQYF.

V gene TRBV2 combines with J gene TRBJ1-3; tentative D call: TRBD1 (6 bases). This CDR3 has 14 residues. Deletions cut 5 bases from V and 2 bases from J, with 10 bases between. Germline assignment: CDR1 SNHLY and CDR2 FYNNEI. The CDR3 loop is CASSRGATGNTIYF. The CDR3 region has the DNA TGTGCCAGCAGTAGGGGGGCAACTGGAAACACCATATATTTT. Full variable domain (remainder filled in from reference TRBV2 and TRBJ1-3): EPEVTQTPSHQVTQMGQEVILRCVPISNHLYFYWYRQILGQKVEFLVSFYNNEISEKSEIFDDQFSVERPDGSNFTLKIRSTKLEDSAMYFCASSRGATGNTIYFGEGSWLTVV.

The CDR3 loop is CATRGDSNQPQHF. The CDR3 DNA sequence: TGTGCCACCAGAGGGGATAGCAATCAGCCCCAGCATTTT. V usage is TRBV24-1 and J usage is TRBJ1-5; D possibly corresponds to TRBD1 (5 bases). Germline CDR1 reads KGHDR; CDR2 reads SFDVKD. The CDR3 is 13 residues long. The V end lost 7 bases, the J end lost 0 bases, and 6 bases lay between the germline ends.

The V gene is TRBV10-3, the J gene TRBJ2-5; no definite D call. V lost 10 bases, J lost 3 bases, and 15 bases lay in between. This CDR3 comprises 13 residues. The germline V gene has CDR1 ENHRY and CDR2 SYGVKD. The CDR3, as DNA: TGTGCCACCCGTTTCCTTAAGGAAGAGACCCAGTACTTC. Its translation is CATRFLKEETQYF.

The rearrangement uses TRBV29-1 and TRBJ1-4; D not certain. Germline CDR1 is SQVTM and CDR2 is ANQGSEA. V lost 6 bases and J lost 6, with 14 bases in between. The CDR3 runs to 13 residues. The DNA of the CDR3 is TGCAGCGTAGGACTTGGAGGGCATGAAAAACTGTTTTTT. Translation gives CSVGLGGHEKLFF.

This chain joins TRBV9 and TRBJ1-1; D not certain. The CDR3 is 13 residues long. Germline V lookup: CDR1 SGDLS, CDR2 YYNGEE. V lost 4 bases to trimming and J lost 8 bases, with 15 bases between them. In DNA, the CDR3 is TGTGCCAGCAGCCCCATCAACCGACCAGAAGCTTTCTTT. This sequence encodes CASSPINRPEAFF.

The chain recombines TRBV6-5 with TRBJ1-4; 7 bases are shared with TRBD1. The length of the CDR3 is 14 residues. The ends lost 3 bases at V and 7 bases at J; junction bases unmatched: 5. Germline CDR1 MNHEY, CDR2 SVGAGI. This CDR3 is CASSYQGGREKLFF. The DNA of the CDR3 is TGTGCCAGCAGTTATCAAGGGGGCCGTGAAAAACTGTTTTTT.

The V call is TRBV19, the J call TRBJ1-2; D gene uncertain. The CDR3 has 15 amino acids. The V end was cut by 6 bases, the J end by 0 bases, with 14 bases between. CDR1 and CDR2 (germline): LNHDA, SQIVND (reference sequence). The CDR3 DNA reads as TGTGCCAGTAGACGCATGGGCCTAGCTAACTATGGCTACACCTTC. It translates to CASRRMGLANYGYTF.

This clone was detected once. V gene TRBV5-3 combines with J gene TRBJ1-6; 7 bases are shared with TRBD1. TRBV5-3 is flagged as an ORF with uncertain function. V lost 5 bases, J lost 6 bases, and 5 bases stayed unmatched. This CDR3 is 14 amino acids long. The CDR3 region is CARSSRQGNSPLHF. In nucleotides, the CDR3 is TGTGCCAGAAGTTCAAGACAGGGTAATTCACCCCTCCACTTT.

Sample share makes this clone medium-sized. This sequence joins TRBV9 and TRBJ1-6; TRBD1 matches 9 bases. The trim removed 3 bases at V and 8 bases at J, leaving 9 bases unmatched. In germline, CDR1 is SGDLS, CDR2 YYNGEE. The CDR3 totals 16 residues. Here the CDR3 reads CASSGYTGGEDSPLHF. The CDR3 nucleotides read TGTGCCAGCAGCGGATACACAGGGGGCGAAGATTCACCCCTCCACTTT.

V is TRBV21-1 and J is TRBJ1-6; the tabulated D call, TRBD1, remains unverified against the DNA. TRBV21-1 is a pseudogene segment. This CDR3 region has 14 residues. CDR3 nucleotide sequence: TGTGCCAGCAGCCGGGACAGGGATAATTCACCCCTCCACTTT. Protein: CASSRDRDNSPLHF.

The chain couples TRBV6-6 to TRBJ2-1; possibly TRBD2 for D (5 bases). This CDR3 has 16 residues. With 6 bases removed from V and 2 bases from J, the gap between germline ends came to 17 bases. CDR1 is MNHNY and CDR2 is SVGAGI in the germline V gene (reference sequence). The DNA of the CDR3 is TGTGCCAGCAGCCCCAGGTCCGGAGGCACCTACAATGAGCAGTTCTTC. Its translation is CASSPRSGGTYNEQFF.